This TCR beta chain was sequenced during a study of blood T cell repertoires in COVID-19. Here immunoSEQ multiplex PCR was the method, and the copy in TCRdb shows in-frame clones only, minus some. The sample includes roughly 190,000 clones, roughly four fifths of them seen just once. Clinical history reported by participants formed the basis on which cohorts were assigned. Two consecutive negative NP/OP PCR tests, clearance, or resolved symptoms defined Cohort 3 recovery. V lost 4 bases to trimming and J lost 3 bases, with 15 bases between them. CDR1 and CDR2 (germline): SNHLY, FYNNEI. The CDR3 sequence is 15 residues long.

The sequenced sample consisted of PBMCs or T cells enriched from blood (not recorded which). The clonotype originates from a middle-aged man who had recovered from COVID-19. V and J are TRBV2 and TRBJ2-5; D is possibly TRBD2 (6 bases). CDR3 region: CASSAEDYSKETQYF. CDR3 sequence (DNA): TGTGCCAGCAGTGCTGAGGACTATTCCAAAGAGACCCAGTACTTC.